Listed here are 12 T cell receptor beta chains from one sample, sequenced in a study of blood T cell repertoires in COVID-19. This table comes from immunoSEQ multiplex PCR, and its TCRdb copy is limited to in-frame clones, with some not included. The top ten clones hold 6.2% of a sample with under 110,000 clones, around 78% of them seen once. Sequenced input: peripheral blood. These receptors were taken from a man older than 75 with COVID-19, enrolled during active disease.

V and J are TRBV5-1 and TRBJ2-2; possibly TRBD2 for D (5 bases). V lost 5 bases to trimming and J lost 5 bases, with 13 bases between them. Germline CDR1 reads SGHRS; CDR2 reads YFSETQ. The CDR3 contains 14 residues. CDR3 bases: TGCGCCAGCAGTGTCGCGACGGGAACCGGGGAGCTGTTTTTT. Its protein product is CASSVATGTGELFF.

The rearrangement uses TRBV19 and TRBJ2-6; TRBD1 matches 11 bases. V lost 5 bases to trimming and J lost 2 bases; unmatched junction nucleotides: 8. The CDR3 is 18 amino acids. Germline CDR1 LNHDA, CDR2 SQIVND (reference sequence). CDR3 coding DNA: TGTGCCAGTAGTTGGACAGGGGGCGCTTCTACTGGGGCCAACGTCCTGACTTTC. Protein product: CASSWTGGASTGANVLTF.

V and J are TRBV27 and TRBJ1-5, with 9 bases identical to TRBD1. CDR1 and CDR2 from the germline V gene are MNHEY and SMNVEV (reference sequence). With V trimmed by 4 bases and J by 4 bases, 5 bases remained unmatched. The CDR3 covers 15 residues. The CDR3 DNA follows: TGTGCCAGCAGTTCCTGGACAGGGGATAATCAGCCCCAGCATTTT. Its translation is CASSSWTGDNQPQHF.

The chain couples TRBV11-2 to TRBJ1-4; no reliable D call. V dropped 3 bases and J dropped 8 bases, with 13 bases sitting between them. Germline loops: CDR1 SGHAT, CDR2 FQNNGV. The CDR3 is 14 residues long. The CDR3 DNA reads TGTGCCAGCAGCTTGAGGTTGAGTGGGGAAAAACTGTTTTTT. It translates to CASSLRLSGEKLFF.

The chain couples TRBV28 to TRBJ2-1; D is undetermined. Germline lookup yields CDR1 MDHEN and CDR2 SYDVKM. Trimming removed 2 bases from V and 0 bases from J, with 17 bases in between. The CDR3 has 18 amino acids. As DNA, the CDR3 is TGTGCCAGCAGTTTAAGTCTTGACATGAGTCGCTCCTACAATGAGCAGTTCTTC. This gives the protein CASSLSLDMSRSYNEQFF.

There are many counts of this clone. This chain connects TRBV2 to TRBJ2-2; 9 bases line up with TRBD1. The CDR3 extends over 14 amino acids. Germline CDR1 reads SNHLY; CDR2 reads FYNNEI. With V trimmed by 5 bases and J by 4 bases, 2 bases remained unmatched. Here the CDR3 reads CASSWTGATGELFF. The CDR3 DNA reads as TGTGCCAGCAGTTGGACAGGGGCCACCGGGGAGCTGTTTTTT. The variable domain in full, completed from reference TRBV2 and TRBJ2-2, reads EPEVTQTPSHQVTQMGQEVILRCVPISNHLYFYWYRQILGQKVEFLVSFYNNEISEKSEIFDDQFSVERPDGSNFTLKIRSTKLEDSAMYFCASSWTGATGELFFGEGSRLTVL.

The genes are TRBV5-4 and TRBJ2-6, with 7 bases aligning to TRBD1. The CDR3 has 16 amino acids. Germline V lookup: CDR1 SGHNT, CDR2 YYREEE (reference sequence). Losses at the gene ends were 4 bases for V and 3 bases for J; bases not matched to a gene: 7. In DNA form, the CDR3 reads TGTGCCAGCAGCCCTACAGGGGTTCTTGGGGCCAACGTCCTGACTTTC. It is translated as CASSPTGVLGANVLTF.

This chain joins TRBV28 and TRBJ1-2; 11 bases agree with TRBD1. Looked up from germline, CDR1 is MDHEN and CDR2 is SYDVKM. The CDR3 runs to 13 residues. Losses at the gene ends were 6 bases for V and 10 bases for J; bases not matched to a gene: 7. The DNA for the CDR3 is TGTGCCAGCAGCCGGACAGGGGGCGAAGACTACACCTTC. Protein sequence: CASSRTGGEDYTF.

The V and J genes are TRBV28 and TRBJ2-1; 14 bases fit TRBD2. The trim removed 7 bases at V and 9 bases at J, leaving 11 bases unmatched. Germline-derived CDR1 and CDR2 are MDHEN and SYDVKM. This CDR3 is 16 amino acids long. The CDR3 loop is CASTVAGLAGVGEQFF. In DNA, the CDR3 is TGTGCCAGCACCGTAGCGGGACTAGCGGGAGTAGGTGAGCAGTTCTTC. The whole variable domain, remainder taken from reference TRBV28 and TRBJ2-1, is DVKVTQSSRYLVKRTGEKVFLECVQDMDHENMFWYRQDPGLGLRLIYFSYDVKMKEKGDIPEGYSVSREKKERFSLILESASTNQTSMYLCASTVAGLAGVGEQFFGPGTRLTVL.

CDR3 sequence reads: CASSQGVLARLAKNIQYF. CDR3 nucleotides: TGCGCCAGCAGCCAAGGAGTCCTAGCGCGACTAGCCAAAAACATTCAGTACTTC. V usage is TRBV4-1 and J usage is TRBJ2-4; D possibly corresponds to TRBD2 (6 bases). Germline loops: CDR1 MGHRA, CDR2 YSYEKL. The V end was cut by 1 base, the J end by 0 bases, with 16 bases between. This CDR3 spans 18 amino acids.

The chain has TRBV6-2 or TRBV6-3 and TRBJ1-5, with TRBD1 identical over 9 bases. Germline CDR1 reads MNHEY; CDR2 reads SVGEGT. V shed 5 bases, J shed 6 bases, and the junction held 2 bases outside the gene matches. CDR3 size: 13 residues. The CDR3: CASSKQGAQPQHF. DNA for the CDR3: TGTGCCAGCAGTAAACAGGGGGCTCAGCCCCAGCATTTT.

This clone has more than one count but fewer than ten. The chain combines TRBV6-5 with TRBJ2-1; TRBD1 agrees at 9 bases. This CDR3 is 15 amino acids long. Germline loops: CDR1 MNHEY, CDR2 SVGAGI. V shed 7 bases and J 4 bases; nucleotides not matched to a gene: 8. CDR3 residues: CASKKQGAGYNEQFF. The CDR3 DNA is TGTGCCAGCAAGAAACAGGGGGCGGGATACAATGAGCAGTTCTTC.